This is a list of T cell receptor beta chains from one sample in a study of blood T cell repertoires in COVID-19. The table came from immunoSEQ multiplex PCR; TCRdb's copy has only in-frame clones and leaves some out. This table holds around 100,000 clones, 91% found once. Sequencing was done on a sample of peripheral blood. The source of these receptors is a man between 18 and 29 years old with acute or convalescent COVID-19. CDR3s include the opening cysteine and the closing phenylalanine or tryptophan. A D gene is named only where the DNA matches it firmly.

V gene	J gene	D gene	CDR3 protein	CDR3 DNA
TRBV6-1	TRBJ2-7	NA	CASSEPSGLSYEQYF	TGTGCCAGCAGTGAACCCAGCGGGCTCTCCTACGAGCAGTACTTC
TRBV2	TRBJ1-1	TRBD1	CASVQGVGNTEAFF	TGTGCCAGCGTGCAGGGGGTGGGGAACACTGAAGCTTTCTTT
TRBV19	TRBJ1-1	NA	CASRWGLLNTEAFF	TGTGCCAGTAGATGGGGACTCTTGAACACTGAAGCTTTCTTT
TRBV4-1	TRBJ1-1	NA	CASSRAEGVNTEAFF	TGCGCCAGCAGTCGTGCAGAAGGGGTGAACACTGAAGCTTTCTTT
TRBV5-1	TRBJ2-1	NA	CASTGYNEQFF	TGCGCCAGCACAGGGTACAATGAGCAGTTCTTC
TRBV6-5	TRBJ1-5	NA	CASRTQRGSQPQHF	TGTGCCAGCAGAACTCAGAGGGGGTCCCAGCCCCAGCATTTT
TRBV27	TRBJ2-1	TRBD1	CASTQRSRGHNEQFF	TGTGCCAGCACCCAAAGGTCCAGGGGGCACAATGAGCAGTTCTTC
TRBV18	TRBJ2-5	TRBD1	CASSLQGSQETQYF	TGTGCCAGCTCATTACAGGGGAGCCAAGAGACCCAGTACTTC
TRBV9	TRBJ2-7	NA	CASSFGADSPFYEQYF	TGTGCCAGCAGCTTTGGGGCTGACTCGCCATTCTACGAGCAGTACTTC
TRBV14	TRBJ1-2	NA	CASSQGAYGYTF	TGTGCCAGCAGCCAGGGGGCCTATGGCTACACCTTC
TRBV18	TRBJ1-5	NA	CASSPQGRSNQPQHF	TGTGCCAGCTCACCACAAGGGAGGAGCAATCAGCCCCAGCATTTT